This T cell receptor (beta chain) is drawn from a study of human T cells and chemical hapten exposure. Overall study context: Variation in per-sample TCR yields came mainly from small pooled library volume differences.

This clonotype occurred a few times. Its target is not known. As to time point: patch test 3, about 24 weeks after DPC sensitization. Noted treatment: therapeutic diphenylcyclopropenone sensitization with weekly scalp DPC. Each patch-test visit's blood sample preceded patch application. Donors, patients with alopecia ranging from 18 to 70 years old and judged suitable for DPC, provided samples. The germline V gene has CDR1 SQVTM and CDR2 ANQGSEA. This CDR3 spans 9 amino acids. The germline V and J ends were trimmed by 8 bases and 7 bases, with 8 bases remaining between them. TCRdb called the RACE reads again in MiXCR, with one record for every CDR3 protein. The sample lists about 160,000 distinct CDR3 sequences; roughly 26% were seen once. The study, taken as a whole, reports: Having alopecia, donors may respond immunologically unlike healthy people.

Sequenced here: whole blood, sampled in connection with sensitization to the hapten diphenylcyclopropenone (DPC). The clonotype comes from a woman under 30 with alopecia areata. Some clones in this sample may be carry-over from other donors' samples. V usage is TRBV29-1 and J usage is TRBJ1-2; D remains ambiguous. The CDR3 loop reads CSYSSGYTF. Here the CDR3 DNA reads TGCAGCTACTCCAGTGGCTACACCTTC.